The 8 T cell receptor beta chains listed next were all sequenced from one sample in a study of cytomegalovirus exposure and HLA in healthy donors. The PCR employed 60 Vbeta primers together with 13 Jbeta primers. Measured with immunoSEQ multiplex PCR; TCRdb has only the in-frame clones, and not every one. The data show approximately 180,000 clones, 79% seen once. Sequenced: PBMCs. The receptors stem from a woman aged 50 to 60 in good health and CMV-seronegative.

The chain uses TRBV5-4 and TRBJ2-7, with 7 positions matching TRBD2. Germline-derived CDR1 and CDR2 are SGHNT and YYREEE (reference sequence). V was pared by 0 bases and J by 3 bases, with 9 bases of the junction left unmatched. This CDR3 has 16 residues. The CDR3 DNA reads as TGTGCCAGCAGCTTGGCCGGGTCCGGGGGGTACTACGAGCAGTACTTC. As protein: CASSLAGSGGYYEQYF.

This clone was picked up a small number of times. The sample contains more than one DNA sequence encoding this CDR3. The rearrangement uses TRBV10-3 and TRBJ1-2, with TRBD1 matching 8 bases. The CDR3 is 17 residues long. CDR1 is ENHRY, CDR2 SYGVKD, per germline. The V and J ends lost 3 bases and 2 bases, in that order; junction bases with no gene match: 11. Here the CDR3 DNA reads TGTGCCATCAGTGACCCCATGCTCCGGGACAGGAACTATGGCTACACCTTC. Translated, it gives CAISDPMLRDRNYGYTF.

This clone turned up a few times. The chain couples TRBV4-3 to TRBJ1-1; 8 nucleotides match TRBD1. This CDR3 is 16 amino acids long. CDR1 and CDR2 (germline): LGHNA, YSLEER. The junction had 8 bases not matched to a gene; V was cut back by 4 bases and J by 1 base. In DNA, the CDR3 is TGCGCCAGCAGCCGTTCCTACAGGGGGAGGAACACTGAAGCTTTCTTT. Protein: CASSRSYRGRNTEAFF.

The chain combines TRBV18 with TRBJ2-5; no firm D call. The V end was cut by 8 bases, the J end by 4 bases, with 8 bases between. From germline, CDR1 is KGHSH and CDR2 LQKENI. This CDR3 has 11 residues. CDR3 nucleotides: TGTGCCAGCACTCCAGGAGAGACCCAGTACTTC. Residues: CASTPGETQYF.

V usage is TRBV11-2 and J usage is TRBJ1-2, with a weak D call TRBD1 (5 bases). Per germline, CDR1 SGHAT and CDR2 FQNNGV. This CDR3 has 11 amino acids. V was clipped by 8 bases and J by 2 bases, with 6 bases between them. CDR3 protein: CASGGNYGYTF. Here the CDR3 DNA reads TGTGCCAGCGGGGGGAACTATGGCTACACCTTC.

This chain joins TRBV2 and TRBJ2-3; 7 bases fit TRBD2. Germline CDR1 and CDR2: SNHLY and FYNNEI. The CDR3 covers 13 residues. The trim removed 5 bases at V and 3 bases at J, leaving 2 bases unmatched. In nucleotides, the CDR3 is TGTGCCAGCAGTATGCGGGAGACAGATACGCAGTATTTT. Its translation is CASSMRETDTQYF.

The V call is TRBV9, the J call TRBJ2-7; 8 bases agree with TRBD1. Germline values: CDR1 SGDLS, CDR2 YYNGEE. J lost 3 bases, V lost 0 bases, and 2 bases had no gene match. The CDR3 consists of 14 residues. The CDR3 is CASSVGDRGYEQYF. Written as DNA, the CDR3 is TGTGCCAGCAGCGTAGGCGACAGGGGCTACGAGCAGTACTTC.

This chain's CDR3 is CASSSRLDRGPVSFF. In nucleotides, the CDR3 is TGCGCCAGCAGCTCCCGGCTAGACAGGGGGCCTGTATCTTTCTTT. The chain joins TRBV5-1 to TRBJ1-1, with TRBD1 matching 10 bases. Unmatched junction bases numbered 14, after V lost 3 bases and J lost 12 bases. The CDR3 has 15 residues. The germline gives CDR1 SGHRS, CDR2 YFSETQ.